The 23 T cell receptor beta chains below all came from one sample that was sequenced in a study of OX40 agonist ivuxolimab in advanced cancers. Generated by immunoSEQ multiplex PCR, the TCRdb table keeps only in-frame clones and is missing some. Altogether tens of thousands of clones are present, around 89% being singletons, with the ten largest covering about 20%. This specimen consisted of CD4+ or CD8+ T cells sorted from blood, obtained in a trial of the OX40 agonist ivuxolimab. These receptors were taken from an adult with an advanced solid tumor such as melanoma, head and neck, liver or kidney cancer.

The CDR3 DNA is TGTGCCAGCAGCTTAGGCTCCGGGGGAACCTACGAGCAGTACTTC. Protein product: CASSLGSGGTYEQYF. The rearrangement links TRBV11-2 to TRBJ2-7, with a tentative D call TRBD2 (6 bases). CDR3 size: 15 residues. Trimming shortened V by 1 base and J by 2 bases, and 12 bases separated the two germline ends. Per germline, CDR1 SGHAT and CDR2 FQNNGV. Complete variable domain (other parts from reference TRBV11-2 and TRBJ2-7): EAGVAQSPRYKIIEKRQSVAFWCNPISGHATLYWYQQILGQGPKLLIQFQNNGVVDDSQLPKDRFSAERLKGVDSTLKIQPAKLEDSAVYLCASSLGSGGTYEQYFGPGTRLTVT.

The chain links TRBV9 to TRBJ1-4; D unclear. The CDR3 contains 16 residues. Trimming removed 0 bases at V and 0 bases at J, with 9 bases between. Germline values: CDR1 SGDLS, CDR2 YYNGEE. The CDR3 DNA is TGTGCCAGCAGCGTAGGACGGATTGCAACTAATGAAAAACTGTTTTTT. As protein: CASSVGRIATNEKLFF.

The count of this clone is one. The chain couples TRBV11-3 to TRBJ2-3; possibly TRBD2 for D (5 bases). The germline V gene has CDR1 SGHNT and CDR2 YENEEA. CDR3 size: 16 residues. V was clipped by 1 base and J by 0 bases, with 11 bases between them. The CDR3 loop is CASSLVFRGSTDTQYF. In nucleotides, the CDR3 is TGTGCCAGCAGCTTAGTTTTCCGGGGAAGCACAGATACGCAGTATTTT.

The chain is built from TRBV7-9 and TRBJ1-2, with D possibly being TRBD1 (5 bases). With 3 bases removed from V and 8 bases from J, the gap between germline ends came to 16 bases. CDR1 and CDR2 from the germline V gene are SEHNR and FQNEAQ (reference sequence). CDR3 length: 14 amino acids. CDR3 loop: CASSFGTGPWGYTF. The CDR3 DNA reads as TGTGCCAGCAGCTTCGGGACGGGCCCTTGGGGCTACACCTTC.

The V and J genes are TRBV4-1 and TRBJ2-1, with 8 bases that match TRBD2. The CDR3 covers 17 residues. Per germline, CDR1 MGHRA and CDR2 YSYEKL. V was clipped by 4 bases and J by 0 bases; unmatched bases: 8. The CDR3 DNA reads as TGCGCCAGCAGCCCGTACGGGGGGGGAAGCTCCTACAATGAGCAGTTCTTC. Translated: CASSPYGGGSSYNEQFF.

Here the CDR3 reads CASSGDNAEQYF. The CDR3 DNA is TGTGCCAGCAGCGGGGACAACGCCGAGCAGTACTTC. The V call is TRBV5-4, the J call TRBJ2-7; tentative D call: TRBD1 (6 bases). CDR3 length: 12 amino acids. The V end was cut by 4 bases, the J end by 6 bases, with 11 bases between. Per germline, CDR1 SGHNT and CDR2 YYREEE (reference sequence).

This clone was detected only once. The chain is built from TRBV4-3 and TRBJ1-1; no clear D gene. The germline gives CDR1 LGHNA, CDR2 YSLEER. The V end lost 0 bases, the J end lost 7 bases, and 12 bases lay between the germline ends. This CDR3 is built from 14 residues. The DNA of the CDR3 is TGCGCCAGCAGCCAAGATCTGGAGACGGTTGAAGCTTTCTTT. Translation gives CASSQDLETVEAFF.

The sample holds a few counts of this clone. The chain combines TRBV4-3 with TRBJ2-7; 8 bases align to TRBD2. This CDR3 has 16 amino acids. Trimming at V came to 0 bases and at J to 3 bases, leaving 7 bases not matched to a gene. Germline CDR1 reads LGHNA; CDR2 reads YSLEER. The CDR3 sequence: CASSQDLRTSGYEQYF. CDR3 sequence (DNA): TGCGCCAGCAGCCAAGATCTTAGAACTAGCGGCTACGAGCAGTACTTC.

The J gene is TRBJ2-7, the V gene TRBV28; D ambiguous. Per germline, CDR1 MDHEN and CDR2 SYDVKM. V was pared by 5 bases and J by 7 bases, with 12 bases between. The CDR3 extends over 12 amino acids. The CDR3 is CASSSATLEQYF. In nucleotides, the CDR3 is TGTGCCAGCAGTAGTGCGACGTTGGAGCAGTACTTC.

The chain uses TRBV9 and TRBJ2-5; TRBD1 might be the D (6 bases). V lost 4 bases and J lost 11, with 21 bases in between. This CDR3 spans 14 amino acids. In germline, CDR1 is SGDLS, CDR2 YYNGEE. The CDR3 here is CASSLRTAPSEQYF. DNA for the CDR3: TGTGCCAGCAGCCTACGGACAGCGCCCTCGGAGCAGTACTTC.

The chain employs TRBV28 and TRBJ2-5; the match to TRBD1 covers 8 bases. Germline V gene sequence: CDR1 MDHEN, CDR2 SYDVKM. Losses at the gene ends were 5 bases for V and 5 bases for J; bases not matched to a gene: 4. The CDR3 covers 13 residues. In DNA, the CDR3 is TGTGCCAGCAGTGGCCGACAGGGGGAGACCCAGTACTTC. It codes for CASSGRQGETQYF.

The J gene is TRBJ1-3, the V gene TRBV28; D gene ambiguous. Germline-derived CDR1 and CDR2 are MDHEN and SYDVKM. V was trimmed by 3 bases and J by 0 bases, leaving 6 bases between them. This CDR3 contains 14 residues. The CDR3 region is CASSFVHSGNTIYF. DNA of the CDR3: TGTGCCAGCAGTTTTGTTCACTCTGGAAACACCATATATTTT.

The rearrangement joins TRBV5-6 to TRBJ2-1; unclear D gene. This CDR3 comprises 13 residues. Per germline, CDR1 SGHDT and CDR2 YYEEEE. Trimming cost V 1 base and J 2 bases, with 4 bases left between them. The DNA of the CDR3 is TGTGCCAGCAGCTTGCGTGCCTACAATGAGCAGTTCTTC. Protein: CASSLRAYNEQFF.

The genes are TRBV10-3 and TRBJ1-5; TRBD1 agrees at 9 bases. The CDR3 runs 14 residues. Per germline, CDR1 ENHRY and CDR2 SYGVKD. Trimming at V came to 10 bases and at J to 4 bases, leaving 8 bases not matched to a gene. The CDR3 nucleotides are TGTGCCACCGCGGGACAGGGTCCAAATCAGCCCCAGCATTTT. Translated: CATAGQGPNQPQHF.

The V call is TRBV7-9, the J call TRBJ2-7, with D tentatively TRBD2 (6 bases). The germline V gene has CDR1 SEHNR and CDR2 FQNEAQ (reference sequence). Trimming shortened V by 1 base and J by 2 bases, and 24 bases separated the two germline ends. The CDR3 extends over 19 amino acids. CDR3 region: CASSLVGGAGSSVTYEQYF. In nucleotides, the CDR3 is TGTGCCAGCAGCTTAGTCGGCGGGGCAGGCTCGAGTGTAACCTACGAGCAGTACTTC.

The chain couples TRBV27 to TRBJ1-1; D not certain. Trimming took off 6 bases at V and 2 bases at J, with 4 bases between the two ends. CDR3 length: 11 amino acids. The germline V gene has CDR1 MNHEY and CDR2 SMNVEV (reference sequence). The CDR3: CASRSNTEAFF. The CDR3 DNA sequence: TGTGCCAGCAGATCCAACACTGAAGCTTTCTTT.

The DNA of the CDR3 is TGTGCCAGCAGTTTTCAGGGGGCTATACACGAGCAGTACTTC. Translation: CASSFQGAIHEQYF. The chain is built from TRBV27 and TRBJ2-7, with 8 bases identical to TRBD1. The CDR3 totals 14 residues. The germline V gene has CDR1 MNHEY and CDR2 SMNVEV (reference sequence). J lost 5 bases, V lost 3 bases, and 6 bases had no gene match.

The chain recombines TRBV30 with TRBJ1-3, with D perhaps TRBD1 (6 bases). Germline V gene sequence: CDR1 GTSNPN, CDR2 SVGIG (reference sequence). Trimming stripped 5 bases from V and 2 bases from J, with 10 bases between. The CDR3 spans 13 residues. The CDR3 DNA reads TGTGCCTGGGGACAGTACCCTGGAAACACCATATATTTT. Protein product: CAWGQYPGNTIYF.

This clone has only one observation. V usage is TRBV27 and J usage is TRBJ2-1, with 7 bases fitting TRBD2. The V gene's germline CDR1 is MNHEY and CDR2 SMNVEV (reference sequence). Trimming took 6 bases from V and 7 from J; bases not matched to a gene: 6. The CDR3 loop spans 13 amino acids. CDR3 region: CASSLMGGNEQFF. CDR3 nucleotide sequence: TGTGCCAGCAGCTTAATGGGGGGGAATGAGCAGTTCTTC.

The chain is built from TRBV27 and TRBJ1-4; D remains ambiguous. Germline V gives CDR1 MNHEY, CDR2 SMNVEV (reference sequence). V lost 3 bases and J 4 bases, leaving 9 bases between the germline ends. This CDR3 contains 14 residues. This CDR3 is CASSFRGINEKLFF. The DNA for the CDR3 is TGTGCCAGCAGTTTCCGGGGAATTAATGAAAAACTGTTTTTT.

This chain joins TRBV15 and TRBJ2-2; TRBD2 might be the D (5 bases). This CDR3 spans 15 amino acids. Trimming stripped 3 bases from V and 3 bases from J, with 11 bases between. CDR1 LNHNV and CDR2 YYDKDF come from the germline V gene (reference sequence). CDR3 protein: CATSREDLDTGELFF. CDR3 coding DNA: TGTGCCACCAGCAGGGAGGATCTCGACACCGGGGAGCTGTTTTTT.

In nucleotides, the CDR3 is TGTGCCAGCAGCTTACGTGGTGAGCAGTTCTTC. As protein: CASSLRGEQFF. The J gene is TRBJ2-1, the V gene TRBV7-8; unclear D gene. The length of the CDR3 is 11 residues. Between the trimmed V and J ends, which lost 2 bases and 9 bases, there was a span of 5 bases. Per germline, CDR1 SGHVS and CDR2 FQNEAQ.

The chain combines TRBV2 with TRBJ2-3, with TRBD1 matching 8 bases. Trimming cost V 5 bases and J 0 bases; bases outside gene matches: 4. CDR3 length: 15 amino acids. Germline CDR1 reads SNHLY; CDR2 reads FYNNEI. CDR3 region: CASSPGTGSTDTQYF. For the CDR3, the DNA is TGTGCCAGCAGTCCCGGGACAGGAAGCACAGATACGCAGTATTTT. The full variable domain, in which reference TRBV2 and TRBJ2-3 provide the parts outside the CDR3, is EPEVTQTPSHQVTQMGQEVILRCVPISNHLYFYWYRQILGQKVEFLVSFYNNEISEKSEIFDDQFSVERPDGSNFTLKIRSTKLEDSAMYFCASSPGTGSTDTQYFGPGTRLTVL.